This entry is about one TCR beta chain. Its antigen is currently unknown. This sample is part of a study of molecular identifiers for immune sequencing clone quantification. CDR3 length: 14 residues. Germline-derived CDR1 and CDR2 are DFQATT and SNEGSKA (reference sequence). V was trimmed by 4 bases and J by 6 bases, leaving 19 bases between them. Study results and caveats: Jurkat TCR RNA spiked in from one cell (amid 950,000 to 1,000,000 naive cells) was reportedly detectable. In naive cells, under 1% of molecules belonged to clones above 20 RNA copies, against over 97% in effector cells.

Between about 19,000 and 1,100,000 sorted cells, with 10%, 30% or 50% RNA, yielded naive CD8 libraries. The authors built bulk TCR libraries by previously described methods with listed TCR primers. Using its own MiXCR run on the PCR reads, TCRdb lists one record per CDR3 protein. The top ten clones hold 0.7% to 0.95% of a sample with about 630,000 distinct CDR3 sequences, 25% of them seen once. This chain joins TRBV20-1 and TRBJ2-7; the D gene is possibly TRBD1 (6 bases). The sequenced material came from naive CD8+ T cells from blood, with Jurkat cell RNA spiked in. Subset noted: FACS-sorted CD8+CD4-CCR7+CD45RA+ naive T cells. The receptor was derived from a human donor in good health. Some libraries in this study had Jurkat cell RNA spiked in. CDR3 sequence: CSATARQATCEQYF. CDR3 in DNA: TGCAGTGCTACCGCCCGACAGGCGACCTGCGAGCAGTACTTC.